This T cell receptor beta chain is from a study of T cell changes during pregnancy in multiple sclerosis. The CDR3 consists of 12 residues. Germline V gene data show CDR1 as SQVTM and CDR2 as ANQGSEA. The V gene lost 5 bases and the J gene lost 4 bases, with 11 bases spanning the gap. The method was immunoSEQ multiplex PCR; TCRdb's version includes in-frame clones alone and lacks a portion of them. The sample includes tens of thousands of clones, about 93% seen only once; the top ten take 1%. This receptor was identified in a female donor with multiple sclerosis, enrolled in a pregnancy study. Material: peripheral blood, obtained in the first trimester of pregnancy. The chain joins TRBV29-1 to TRBJ1-1; D remains ambiguous. The CDR3 DNA follows: TGCAGCGTTAAGGGCGGGGTCACTGAAGCTTTCTTT. Translating it yields CSVKGGVTEAFF.